Below are 20 T cell receptor beta chains sequenced from a single sample in a study of T cells expressing NK-cell markers. Reprocessing the 5' RACE reads, TCRdb reports a single entry for every CDR3 protein and omits DNA. Its clone listing holds fewer than 400,000 distinct CDR3 sequences. What was sequenced was blood T cells: a sorted CD56 or NKG2C T cell subset, CD4+ or CD8+ T cells, or bulk PBMC T cells (not recorded which). The receptor source for this set is a woman aged 50 to 60 in good health.

This rearrangement joins TRBV20-1 to TRBJ2-3; TCRdb indicates TRBD2, and absent DNA this call remains unverified. The V gene's germline CDR1 is DFQATT and CDR2 SNEGSKA (reference sequence). The CDR3 consists of 15 residues. CDR3 sequence reads: CSARVSGRMADTQYF.

The gene calls are TRBV12-3 or TRBV12-4 and TRBJ2-7; TCRdb's D call of TRBD1 is untestable without DNA. The CDR3 loop spans 13 amino acids. CDR3 in amino acids: CASSPTGGNEQYF.

The V and J genes are TRBV12-3 or TRBV12-4 and TRBJ2-6; TCRdb's assignment of TRBD1 cannot be checked, as there is no DNA. CDR3 size: 15 residues. This chain's CDR3 is CASKPGARGANVLTF.

The V gene is TRBV30, the J gene TRBJ2-5. The CDR3 runs to 13 residues. Germline V gene lookup returns CDR1 GTSNPN and CDR2 SVGIG (reference sequence). The CDR3 sequence: CAWSVVTGETQYF.

The chain couples TRBV5-1 to TRBJ1-4; TCRdb indicates TRBD1, and absent DNA this call remains unverified. The germline V gene encodes CDR1 SGHRS and CDR2 YFSETQ. The CDR3 runs to 17 residues. CDR3 protein: CASSPARQGSTNEKLFF.

The chain has TRBV24-1 and TRBJ1-5. Germline CDR1 reads KGHDR; CDR2 reads SFDVKD. The CDR3 runs 13 residues. The CDR3 spells CATSDLPGQPQHF.

The chain recombines TRBV3-1 with TRBJ2-1; TCRdb outputs TRBD2, but without DNA this stays unchecked. The CDR3 is 17 residues long. Germline CDR1 reads LGHDT; CDR2 reads YNNKEL (reference sequence). The CDR3 sequence is CASSPSKTLAGPLSQFF.

The chain joins TRBV20-1 to TRBJ1-4. CDR1 and CDR2 from the germline V gene are DFQATT and SNEGSKA (reference sequence). The CDR3 totals 15 residues. The CDR3 here is CSASPGGATNEKLFF.

The rearrangement joins TRBV24-1 to TRBJ2-1; TCRdb gives TRBD1 as the D gene, but with no DNA this cannot be confirmed. Germline V gene data show CDR1 as KGHDR and CDR2 as SFDVKD. The CDR3 totals 16 residues. The CDR3 sequence: CATSDPQGGPSNEQFF.

V and J are TRBV11-2 and TRBJ2-1; the TCRdb D gene call, TRBD2, has no DNA to confirm it. From germline, CDR1 is SGHAT and CDR2 FQNNGV. This CDR3 spans 16 amino acids. The CDR3 sequence is CASSLRKLAGANEQFF.

The CDR3 protein is CASTRAGPETQYF. The chain uses TRBV5-1 and TRBJ2-5; the D call of TRBD1 rests on TCRdb alone, since no DNA is present to check it. Germline V gene lookup returns CDR1 SGHRS and CDR2 YFSETQ. This CDR3 is 13 amino acids long.

The V call is TRBV12-3 or TRBV12-4, the J call TRBJ2-2. The CDR3 is made up of 14 amino acids. This CDR3 is CASSFSVVSGELFF.

The chain has TRBV20-1 and TRBJ2-1; TCRdb's assignment of TRBD2 cannot be checked, as there is no DNA. This CDR3 region has 17 residues. Germline loops: CDR1 DFQATT, CDR2 SNEGSKA (reference sequence). The CDR3 here is CSARGGGELAGGNEQFF.

This chain's CDR3 is CASSAGLRNEQFF. The chain recombines TRBV5-1 with TRBJ2-1; TCRdb names TRBD2, which stays unverified in the absence of DNA. Germline CDR1 reads SGHRS; CDR2 reads YFSETQ. CDR3 length: 13 amino acids.

The rearrangement joins TRBV12-3 or TRBV12-4 to TRBJ2-3; lacking DNA, the TRBD2 call made by TCRdb goes unchecked. The CDR3 loop spans 11 amino acids. The CDR3 here is CASGARNLQYF.

This CDR3 is CASSLRTSGNSGLFNEQFF. The gene calls are TRBV7-9 and TRBJ2-1; TCRdb returns TRBD2, unconfirmable since there is no DNA. This CDR3 region has 19 residues. Germline V gene sequence: CDR1 SEHNR, CDR2 FQNEAQ (reference sequence). The whole variable domain, filled in from reference TRBV7-9 and TRBJ2-1, reads DTGVSQNPRHKITKRGQNVTFRCDPISEHNRLYWYRQTLGQGPEFLTYFQNEAQLEKSRLLSDRFSAERPKGSFSTLEIQRTEQGDSAMYLCASSLRTSGNSGLFNEQFFGPGTRLTVL.

This chain connects TRBV5-1 to TRBJ2-3; TCRdb reports TRBD1, a call that lacks DNA to check it against. The CDR3 spans 17 residues. CDR1 and CDR2 (germline): SGHRS, YFSETQ. The CDR3 spells CASSLVTREFRTDTQYF.

The chain combines TRBV4-1 with TRBJ1-3; TCRdb returns TRBD1, unconfirmable since there is no DNA. Per germline, CDR1 MGHRA and CDR2 YSYEKL. The CDR3 length is 14 residues. CDR3 amino acids: CASSVQGAGNTIYF.

The chain employs TRBV6-1 and TRBJ1-1. Germline V gene data show CDR1 as MNHNS and CDR2 as SASEGT. The CDR3 is 11 residues long. CDR3 protein: CASSDFRQAFF.

The rearrangement joins TRBV7-7 to TRBJ2-2; TCRdb's assignment of TRBD2 cannot be checked, as there is no DNA. This CDR3 comprises 15 residues. Germline CDR1 and CDR2: SSHAT and FNYEAQ (reference sequence). The CDR3 here is CASSSGTSPTGELFF.